This is a list of T cell receptor beta chains from one sample in a study of metastatic and nonmetastatic thyroid tumors. Using MiXCR, TCRdb reanalyzed the PCR reads. The table has some 45,000 clones, under 20% seen once. The material sequenced was blood. Receptors originate from a female donor with papillary thyroid cancer or a benign thyroid nodule (not recorded which). Some clones in this sample may be carry-over from other donors' samples. The CDR3 runs from the conserved cysteine through the conserved F or W. D genes are given only for firm matches. A clone size is listed for some rows: how often the clone was seen (once, few, many), or a class if it is expanded.

TRBD1 | TRBJ2-1 | 13 | TRBV19 | few | CASKGTGVHEQFF | TGTGCCAGTAAGGGGACAGGTGTCCATGAGCAGTTCTTC
TRBD1 | TRBJ1-4 | 14 | TRBV6-1 | many | CASTQQGGNEKLFF | TGTGCCAGCACCCAACAGGGGGGGAATGAAAAACTGTTTTTT
. | TRBJ1-2 | 12 | TRBV6-2/TRBV6-3 | few | CASSYRFSGYTF | TGTGCCAGCAGTTACCGATTTAGTGGCTACACCTTC
. | TRBJ2-7 | 12 | TRBV28 | . | CASSLTVFEQYF | TGTGCCAGCAGTTTGACAGTATTCGAGCAGTACTTC
TRBD2 | TRBJ2-3 | 18 | TRBV15 | few | CATSRDTLAGGSGDTQYF | TGTGCCACCAGCAGAGATACACTAGCGGGAGGTTCGGGAGATACGCAGTATTTT
. | TRBJ1-2 | 17 | TRBV6-1 | . | CASSEAGGSAWYRGYTF | TGTGCCAGCAGTGAAGCGGGGGGGAGCGCTTGGTATCGTGGCTACACCTTC
. | TRBJ2-7 | 15 | TRBV11-2 | . | CASSLGRPDVDERYF | TGTGCCAGCAGCTTGGGCCGACCAGACGTCGACGAGCGGTACTTC
. | TRBJ2-5 | 16 | TRBV19 | many | CASSIGAKGGEETQYF | TGTGCCAGTAGTATAGGAGCTAAAGGAGGGGAGGAGACCCAGTACTTC
. | TRBJ1-6 | 16 | TRBV28 | many | CASSLASGQHNSPLHF | TGTGCCAGCAGTTTGGCCTCCGGACAGCATAATTCACCCCTCCACTTT
. | TRBJ2-7 | 11 | TRBV27 | medium-sized | CASRKGYEQYF | TGTGCCAGCAGGAAGGGTTACGAGCAGTACTTC
TRBD2 | TRBJ2-1 | 18 | TRBV20-1 | . | CSAGGLEVLAGYDNEQFF | TGCAGTGCTGGGGGCTTAGAGGTTCTAGCGGGATATGACAATGAGCAGTTCTTC
TRBD2 | TRBJ2-3 | 16 | TRBV30 | . | CAWSAGLAGSTDTLYF | TGTGCCTGGAGTGCAGGGCTAGCGGGATCCACAGATACGCTGTATTTT
. | TRBJ2-7 | 14 | TRBV5-6 | few | CASSLEWLVGEQYF | TGTGCCAGCAGCTTGGAATGGCTAGTCGGCGAGCAGTACTTC
. | TRBJ1-2 | 11 | TRBV12-3/TRBV12-4 | few | CASSRTLGYTF | TGTGCCAGCAGCCGGACTCTTGGCTACACCTTC
. | TRBJ2-5 | 15 | TRBV18 | many | CASSPLGVMGETQYF | TGTGCCAGCTCACCACTAGGGGTTATGGGAGAGACCCAGTACTTC
TRBD2 | TRBJ2-7 | 14 | TRBV7-9 | many | CASSSLRGGFEQYF | TGTGCCAGCAGCTCCTTACGCGGGGGGTTCGAGCAGTACTTC
TRBD1 | TRBJ1-2 | 16 | TRBV11-2 | many | CASSSNSLTGVYGYTF | TGTGCCAGCAGCTCCAACTCATTGACAGGGGTCTATGGCTACACCTTC
TRBD1 | TRBJ1-6 | 16 | TRBV12-3/TRBV12-4 | . | CASSLAGTGGNSPLHF | TGTGCCAGCAGCTTGGCCGGGACAGGGGGTAATTCACCCCTCCACTTT
. | TRBJ1-2 | 13 | TRBV30 | many | CAWSLPGRAGYTF | TGTGCCTGGAGCCTTCCGGGGAGGGCGGGCTACACCTTC
TRBD2 | TRBJ2-2 | 16 | TRBV7-6 | many | CASSDELAGTDGELFF | TGTGCCAGCAGCGATGAGCTAGCGGGAACGGACGGGGAGCTGTTTTTT
. | TRBJ1-5 | 12 | TRBV15 | . | CATSRTLQPQHF | TGTGCCACCAGCAGGACCCTGCAGCCCCAGCATTTT
. | TRBJ1-2 | 11 | TRBV20-1 | few | CRGRHLYGYTF | TGCAGGGGCCGTCATCTCTATGGCTACACCTTC
TRBD2 | TRBJ2-7 | 16 | TRBV11-1 | many | CASSRVASGRAYEQYF | TGTGCCAGCAGCCGAGTGGCTAGCGGGAGGGCCTACGAGCAGTACTTC
. | TRBJ2-3 | 13 | TRBV11-2 | many | CASSSLGTDTQYF | TGTGCCAGCAGCTCCCTTGGCACAGATACGCAGTATTTT
. | TRBJ1-6 | 14 | TRBV12-3/TRBV12-4 | few | CASSLGRSNSPLHF | TGTGCCAGCAGTTTAGGACGGTCGAATTCACCCCTCCACTTT
. | TRBJ1-5 | 15 | TRBV4-2 | . | CASSQDLSSNQPQHF | TGTGCCAGCAGCCAAGATTTGAGTAGCAATCAGCCCCAGCATTTT
TRBD1 | TRBJ2-1 | 16 | TRBV11-2 | . | CASSSRDRGSYNEQFF | TGTGCCAGCAGCTCCCGGGACAGGGGCTCCTACAATGAGCAGTTCTTC
TRBD2 | TRBJ2-3 | 16 | TRBV11-2 | many | CASSSGLAGTTDTQYF | TGTGCCAGCAGCTCTGGACTAGCGGGGACCACAGATACGCAGTATTTT
. | TRBJ1-2 | 15 | TRBV6-5 | . | CASSWSLRLTDGYTF | TGTGCCAGCAGTTGGAGCCTTAGGCTCACGGATGGCTACACCTTC
. | TRBJ2-7 | 17 | TRBV7-2 | many | CASSLGPGPAGYYEQYF | TGTGCCAGCAGCTTAGGGCCGGGACCAGCTGGGTACTACGAGCAGTACTTC
. | TRBJ1-2 | 14 | TRBV6-1 | many | CASRGGTSNYGYTF | TGTGCCAGCAGGGGGGGGACGTCTAACTATGGCTACACCTTC
. | TRBJ1-1 | 16 | TRBV19 | many | CASSINTGGHNTEAFF | TGTGCCAGTAGTATTAATACGGGGGGCCACAACACTGAAGCTTTCTTT
. | TRBJ2-5 | 13 | TRBV3-1 | few | CASSQRTEEAQYF | TGTGCCAGCAGCCAACGGACAGAAGAGGCCCAGTACTTC
TRBD2 | TRBJ2-1 | 16 | TRBV4-1 | . | CASSRTSGGAENEQFF | TGCGCCAGCAGTCGGACTAGCGGGGGGGCCGAAAATGAGCAGTTCTTC
TRBD2 | TRBJ2-1 | 15 | TRBV20-1 | many | CSARDFGGIYNEQFF | TGCAGTGCTAGAGATTTCGGGGGGATCTACAATGAGCAGTTCTTC
. | TRBJ2-3 | 14 | TRBV30 | once | CAWSRDSFTDTQYF | TGTGCCTGGAGTCGGGACTCCTTTACAGATACGCAGTATTTT
. | TRBJ2-7 | 12 | TRBV13 | many | CASSLFPLEQYF | TGTGCCAGCAGCTTATTTCCCCTCGAGCAGTACTTC
TRBD2 | TRBJ2-2 | 16 | TRBV5-1 | many | CASSLAQGLAAGELFF | TGCGCCAGCAGCTTGGCCCAGGGACTAGCGGCCGGGGAGCTGTTTTTT
. | TRBJ2-7 | 12 | TRBV12-3/TRBV12-4 | . | CASSLDGVEQYF | TGTGCCAGCAGTTTAGACGGAGTCGAGCAGTACTTC
TRBD1 | TRBJ1-5 | 14 | TRBV18 | many | CASSPGQGDQPQHF | TGTGCCAGCTCACCCGGACAGGGCGATCAGCCCCAGCATTTT
. | TRBJ2-2 | 14 | TRBV7-9 | . | CASSFRAGRRELFF | TGTGCCAGCAGCTTTAGGGCAGGCCGACGGGAGCTGTTTTTT
. | TRBJ1-4 | 13 | TRBV19 | many | CASRGTGNEKLFF | TGTGCCAGTAGGGGGACGGGTAATGAAAAACTGTTTTTT
TRBD2 | TRBJ2-1 | 16 | TRBV4-1 | many | CASSQDLLAGRGEQFF | TGCGCCAGCAGCCAAGATCTTCTAGCGGGACGCGGTGAGCAGTTCTTC